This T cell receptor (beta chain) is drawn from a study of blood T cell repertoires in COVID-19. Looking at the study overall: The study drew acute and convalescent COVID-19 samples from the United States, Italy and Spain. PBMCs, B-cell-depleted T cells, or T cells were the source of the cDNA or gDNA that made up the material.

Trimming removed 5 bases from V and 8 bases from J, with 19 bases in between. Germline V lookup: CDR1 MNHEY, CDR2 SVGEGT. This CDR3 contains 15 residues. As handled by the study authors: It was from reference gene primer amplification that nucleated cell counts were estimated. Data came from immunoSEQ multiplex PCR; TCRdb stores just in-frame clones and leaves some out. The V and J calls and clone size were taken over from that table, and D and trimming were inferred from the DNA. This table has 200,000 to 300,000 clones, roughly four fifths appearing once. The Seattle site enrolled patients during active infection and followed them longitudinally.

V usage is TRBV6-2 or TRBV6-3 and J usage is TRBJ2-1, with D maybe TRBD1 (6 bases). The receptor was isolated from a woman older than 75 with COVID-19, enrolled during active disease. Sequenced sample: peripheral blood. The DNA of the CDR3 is TGTGCCAGCAGTCCCAGGGGCTGGCCCACAGATGAGCAGTTCTTC. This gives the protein CASSPRGWPTDEQFF.